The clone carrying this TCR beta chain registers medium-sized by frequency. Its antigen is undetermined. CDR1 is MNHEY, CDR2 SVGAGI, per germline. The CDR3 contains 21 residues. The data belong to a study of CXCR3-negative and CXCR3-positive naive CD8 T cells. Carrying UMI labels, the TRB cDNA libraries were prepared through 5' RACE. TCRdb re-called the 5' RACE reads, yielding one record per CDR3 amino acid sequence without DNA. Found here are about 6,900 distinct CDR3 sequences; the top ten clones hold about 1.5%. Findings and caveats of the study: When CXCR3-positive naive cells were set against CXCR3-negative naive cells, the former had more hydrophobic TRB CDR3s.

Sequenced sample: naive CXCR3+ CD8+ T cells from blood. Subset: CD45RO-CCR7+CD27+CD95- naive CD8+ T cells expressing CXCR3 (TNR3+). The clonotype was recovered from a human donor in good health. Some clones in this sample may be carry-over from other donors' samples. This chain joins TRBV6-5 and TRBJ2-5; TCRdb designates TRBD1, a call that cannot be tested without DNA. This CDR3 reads CASSYSKGTGGISYHQETQYF.